These T cell receptor beta chains were read from a single sample in a study of cytomegalovirus exposure and HLA in healthy donors. Sequencing was performed with immunoSEQ multiplex PCR; in TCRdb, only in-frame clones are kept and a portion is missing. The table lists roughly 250,000 clones, approximately 86% of them singletons. The sequenced sample was PBMCs. The receptors derive from a woman in her twenties or thirties in good health and CMV-seropositive. The CDR3 runs from the conserved cysteine through the conserved F or W. A D gene is named only where the DNA matches it firmly. The size entry is marked missing in some rows and otherwise reads once, few, many or a size class.

d_gene: TRBD1; abundance: -; len: 13; j_gene: TRBJ2-7; v_gene: TRBV9; CDR3aa: CASSPDRAYEQYF; CDR3nt: TGTGCCAGCAGCCCGGACAGGGCCTACGAGCAGTACTTC
d_gene: -; abundance: -; len: 12; j_gene: TRBJ1-5; v_gene: TRBV7-2; CDR3aa: CASSAQNQPQHF; CDR3nt: TGTGCCAGCAGCGCTCAGAATCAGCCCCAGCATTTT
d_gene: -; abundance: -; len: 16; j_gene: TRBJ2-3; v_gene: TRBV29-1; CDR3aa: CSVEGPPGLHTDTQYF; CDR3nt: TGCAGCGTTGAGGGACCCCCGGGACTTCACACAGATACGCAGTATTTT
d_gene: TRBD1; abundance: -; len: 13; j_gene: TRBJ1-2; v_gene: TRBV5-6; CDR3aa: CASSGDRNYGYTF; CDR3nt: TGTGCCAGCAGCGGGGACAGGAACTATGGCTACACCTTC
d_gene: TRBD1; abundance: once; len: 16; j_gene: TRBJ1-4; v_gene: TRBV6-5; CDR3aa: CASSYSPGQGDEKLFF; CDR3nt: TGTGCCAGCAGTTACTCACCGGGACAGGGAGATGAAAAACTGTTTTTT
d_gene: -; abundance: -; len: 15; j_gene: TRBJ1-1; v_gene: TRBV27; CDR3aa: CASSLYAGANTEAFF; CDR3nt: TGTGCCAGCAGTTTATATGCAGGGGCGAACACTGAAGCTTTCTTT
d_gene: -; abundance: once; len: 15; j_gene: TRBJ2-7; v_gene: TRBV27; CDR3aa: CASSLGPATKYEQYF; CDR3nt: TGTGCCAGCAGTTTGGGGCCCGCAACTAAGTACGAGCAGTACTTC
d_gene: TRBD1; abundance: -; len: 16; j_gene: TRBJ2-3; v_gene: TRBV4-1; CDR3aa: CASSQVGQDGTDTQYF; CDR3nt: TGCGCCAGCAGCCAAGTAGGACAGGATGGCACAGATACGCAGTATTTT
d_gene: TRBD1; abundance: -; len: 14; j_gene: TRBJ2-3; v_gene: TRBV10-3; CDR3aa: CATRRDSHLDTQYF; CDR3nt: TGTGCCACGCGCCGGGACAGCCATTTGGATACGCAGTATTTT
d_gene: -; abundance: -; len: 15; j_gene: TRBJ1-2; v_gene: TRBV18; CDR3aa: CASSPRAGNNYGYTF; CDR3nt: TGTGCCAGCTCACCACGTGCAGGGAATAACTATGGCTACACCTTC
d_gene: -; abundance: -; len: 15; j_gene: TRBJ2-1; v_gene: TRBV9; CDR3aa: CASSVMPFLQYEQFF; CDR3nt: TGTGCCAGCAGCGTAATGCCCTTTTTACAATATGAGCAGTTCTTC
d_gene: -; abundance: -; len: 16; j_gene: TRBJ2-6; v_gene: TRBV27; CDR3aa: CASSLQVATGANVLTF; CDR3nt: TGTGCCAGCAGTTTACAGGTAGCGACTGGGGCCAACGTCCTGACTTTC
d_gene: -; abundance: -; len: 16; j_gene: TRBJ2-3; v_gene: TRBV5-1; CDR3aa: CASRKELQGGVDTQYF; CDR3nt: TGCGCCAGCAGGAAAGAGCTACAGGGTGGAGTAGATACGCAGTATTTT
d_gene: -; abundance: many; len: 15; j_gene: TRBJ1-2; v_gene: TRBV5-1; CDR3aa: CASSLEPGANYGYTF; CDR3nt: TGCGCCAGCAGCTTGGAGCCAGGGGCTAACTATGGCTACACCTTC
d_gene: -; abundance: -; len: 15; j_gene: TRBJ2-2; v_gene: TRBV27; CDR3aa: CASSWASSYTGELFF; CDR3nt: TGTGCCAGCAGTTGGGCTAGCTCTTACACCGGGGAGCTGTTTTTT
d_gene: -; abundance: -; len: 14; j_gene: TRBJ2-5; v_gene: TRBV11-3; CDR3aa: CASSLEVLQETQYF; CDR3nt: TGTGCCAGCAGCTTGGAGGTCCTACAAGAGACCCAGTACTTC
d_gene: TRBD1; abundance: once; len: 15; j_gene: TRBJ2-3; v_gene: TRBV11-2; CDR3aa: CASSLVPGQTDTQYF; CDR3nt: TGTGCCAGCAGCTTAGTCCCGGGACAGACAGATACGCAGTATTTT
d_gene: TRBD1; abundance: -; len: 13; j_gene: TRBJ1-1; v_gene: TRBV15; CDR3aa: CATEDRAGTEAFF; CDR3nt: TGTGCCACCGAGGACAGGGCGGGAACTGAAGCTTTCTTT
d_gene: TRBD2; abundance: -; len: 15; j_gene: TRBJ2-3; v_gene: TRBV19; CDR3aa: CASSRTSEFTDTQYF; CDR3nt: TGTGCCAGTAGCCGGACTAGCGAATTCACAGATACGCAGTATTTT
d_gene: TRBD1; abundance: -; len: 16; j_gene: TRBJ2-2; v_gene: TRBV6-6; CDR3aa: CASSYSTGTGTGELFF; CDR3nt: TGTGCCAGCAGTTACTCGACAGGGACGGGCACCGGGGAGCTGTTTTTT
d_gene: -; abundance: -; len: 13; j_gene: TRBJ1-1; v_gene: TRBV30; CDR3aa: CAWRRLSNTEAFF; CDR3nt: TGTGCCTGGCGGCGACTGTCCAACACTGAAGCTTTCTTT
d_gene: TRBD1; abundance: -; len: 15; j_gene: TRBJ2-5; v_gene: TRBV6-6; CDR3aa: CASSYSPQGGETQYF; CDR3nt: TGTGCCAGCAGTTACTCTCCACAGGGGGGCGAGACCCAGTACTTC
d_gene: TRBD2; abundance: -; len: 14; j_gene: TRBJ2-5; v_gene: TRBV29-1; CDR3aa: CSVVGGGVRETQYF; CDR3nt: TGCAGCGTTGTGGGCGGGGGGGTAAGAGAGACCCAGTACTTC
d_gene: -; abundance: -; len: 15; j_gene: TRBJ1-1; v_gene: TRBV11-3; CDR3aa: CASSLSGDLNTEAFF; CDR3nt: TGTGCCAGCAGCTTATCGGGGGATCTGAACACTGAAGCTTTCTTT
d_gene: -; abundance: once; len: 15; j_gene: TRBJ1-1; v_gene: TRBV30; CDR3aa: CAWNPGFEGGTEAFF; CDR3nt: TGTGCCTGGAACCCGGGGTTCGAGGGTGGCACTGAAGCTTTCTTT